This T cell receptor beta chain was observed in a study of T cell changes during pregnancy in multiple sclerosis. Assay: immunoSEQ multiplex PCR; the TCRdb copy retains only in-frame clones and omits some. The sample yields about 44,000 clones, roughly 89% seen once. Germline loops: CDR1 KGHSH, CDR2 LQKENI. V was cut by 3 bases and J by 3 bases, with 11 bases left in between. CDR3 length equals 14 residues. The sequence was collected from a female donor with multiple sclerosis, enrolled in a pregnancy study. V gene TRBV18 combines with J gene TRBJ1-2; possibly TRBD1 for D (5 bases). Here the sequenced sample was CD4+ T cells from peripheral blood mononuclear cells, taken in the first trimester of pregnancy. DNA for the CDR3: TGTGCCAGCTCACCGACACCAGGGTACTATGGCTACACCTTC. It translates to CASSPTPGYYGYTF.